These 30 T cell receptor beta chains were all obtained from the same sample, sequenced in a study of regulatory T cells in long-lasting Graves disease. Time point given: persistent/refractory GD, antithyroid drugs over 5 years with positive TRAb. PBMC RNA served as the TCR library source. HTBI primers from iRepertoire and Arm-PCR of CDR3 regions yielded the TCR beta libraries. TCRdb re-called the multiplex PCR reads with MiXCR, one entry per CDR3 protein. The table includes approximately 690,000 distinct CDR3 sequences, around 30% detected once. Sequences were derived from peripheral blood mononuclear cells (PBMCs), sampled when the disease was refractory, from a patient treated with antithyroid drugs. The receptors here all came from a female donor with Graves disease.

The CDR3 loop is CASSSGRKNEQFF. The CDR3 DNA sequence: TGTGCCAGCAGTTCGGGACGTAAGAATGAGCAGTTCTTC. V and J are TRBV12-3 or TRBV12-4 and TRBJ2-1; the D gene could be TRBD1 or TRBD2 (5 bases each). V dropped 4 bases and J dropped 7 bases, with 11 bases sitting between them. CDR3 size: 13 residues.

The chain employs TRBV9 and TRBJ1-4, with D possibly TRBD1 on 5 matching bases. Germline V gene sequence: CDR1 SGDLS, CDR2 YYNGEE. Trimming took off 3 bases at V and 7 bases at J, with 16 bases between the two ends. CDR3 length: 15 residues. In DNA form, the CDR3 reads TGTGCCAGCAGCGCCCTAACGGGGGTGGGTGAAAAACTGTTTTTT. Translating it yields CASSALTGVGEKLFF.

This clonotype has a handful of counts. This chain's CDR3 is CASSSRGENTEAFF. CDR3 DNA: TGTGCCAGCAGCTCAAGAGGGGAGAACACTGAAGCTTTCTTT. The V gene is TRBV7-9, the J gene TRBJ1-1; perhaps TRBD1 as D (5 bases). CDR1 and CDR2 from the germline V gene are SEHNR and FQNEAQ (reference sequence). The CDR3 spans 14 residues. V gave up 4 bases and J gave up 1 base, with 10 bases separating them.

This clonotype has a handful of counts. The rearrangement joins TRBV6-1 to TRBJ1-5, with D perhaps TRBD1 (6 bases). V lost 0 bases, J lost 7 bases, and 13 bases lay in between. This CDR3 is built from 15 residues. The germline V gene encodes CDR1 MNHNS and CDR2 SASEGT. CDR3 sequence reads: CASSEAGGPLQPQHF. CDR3 coding DNA: TGTGCCAGCAGTGAAGCGGGGGGCCCTTTGCAGCCCCAGCATTTT.

This clonotype was observed many times. The rearrangement links TRBV2 to TRBJ1-5; D is unresolved. Germline assignment: CDR1 SNHLY and CDR2 FYNNEI. V lost 3 bases and J 5 bases, leaving 14 bases between the germline ends. This CDR3 comprises 15 residues. CDR3 nucleotide sequence: TGTGCCAGCAGTGACCAGTCAATTGGGGATCAGCCCCAGCATTTT. This translates into CASSDQSIGDQPQHF.

The chain carries TRBV28 and TRBJ2-2; 8 bases match TRBD1. J was trimmed by 8 bases and V by 10 bases; bases with no gene match: 12. This CDR3 comprises 14 residues. Germline loops: CDR1 MDHEN, CDR2 SYDVKM. The CDR3 loop is CATDRGQVPGELFF. The CDR3 DNA reads TGTGCCACCGACCGGGGACAGGTTCCTGGGGAGCTGTTTTTT.

This clonotype was found many times. The chain has TRBV28 and TRBJ2-7; TRBD1 matches 8 bases. This CDR3 has 12 amino acids. Per germline, CDR1 MDHEN and CDR2 SYDVKM. The V and J ends lost 7 bases and 3 bases, in that order; junction bases with no gene match: 2. In DNA form, the CDR3 reads TGTGCCAGCACGGGACAGGTCTACGAGCAGTACTTC. Its translation is CASTGQVYEQYF.

This clonotype showed up many times. The CDR3 region has the DNA TGTGCCAGCAGCTTAGTTTGGGACGAGCAGTACTTC. Encoded protein: CASSLVWDEQYF. V is TRBV11-2 and J is TRBJ2-7; D gene ambiguous. Germline CDR1 reads SGHAT; CDR2 reads FQNNGV. V lost 1 base, J lost 5 bases, and 6 bases lay in between. The CDR3 runs to 12 residues.

Many counts were recorded for this clonotype. This rearrangement joins TRBV11-2 to TRBJ2-2; TRBD1 might be the D (6 bases). Trimming stripped 4 bases from V and 4 bases from J, with 13 bases between. Germline V CDR1 and CDR2: SGHAT, FQNNGV. The CDR3 totals 15 residues. The CDR3 is CASSSYRVATGELFF. In DNA form, the CDR3 reads TGTGCCAGCAGCTCCTACAGGGTTGCCACCGGGGAGCTGTTTTTT.

A few counts support this clonotype. The V gene is TRBV6-1, the J gene TRBJ1-5, with D possibly being TRBD1 (6 bases). V shed 6 bases and J shed 3 bases, with 12 bases lying between them. The length of the CDR3 is 14 residues. The germline V gene has CDR1 MNHNS and CDR2 SASEGT. In nucleotides, the CDR3 is TGTGCCAGCAGGGGGGCGGGGCACAATCAGCCCCAGCATTTT. Translated: CASRGAGHNQPQHF.

This chain joins TRBV19 and TRBJ1-5, with D perhaps matching TRBD1 (6 bases). The CDR3 covers 14 residues. The V and J ends lost 4 bases and 4 bases respectively, with 11 bases between them. Germline V gene sequence: CDR1 LNHDA, CDR2 SQIVND (reference sequence). The DNA for the CDR3 is TGTGCCAGTAGTAACCACAGGGATAATCAGCCCCAGCATTTT. It yields the protein CASSNHRDNQPQHF.

This clonotype was seen a single time. The chain uses TRBV14 and TRBJ1-1, with 12 bases aligning to TRBD1. V gave up 0 bases and J gave up 4 bases; unmatched junction bases: 15. Looked up from germline, CDR1 is SGHDN and CDR2 is FVKESK. The CDR3 covers 20 residues. The CDR3 coding sequence is TGTGCCAGCAGCCAAGAATTGACCCGGGACAGGGGGCCCGGGGGCACTGAAGCTTTCTTT. This codes for CASSQELTRDRGPGGTEAFF. Full variable domain (remainder filled in from reference TRBV14 and TRBJ1-1): EAGVTQFPSHSVIEKGQTVTLRCDPISGHDNLYWYRRVMGKEIKFLLHFVKESKQDESGMPNNRFLAERTGGTYSTLKVQPAELEDSGVYFCASSQELTRDRGPGGTEAFFGQGTRLTVV.

The gene calls are TRBV7-9 and TRBJ2-5; perhaps TRBD2 as D (6 bases). Deletions cut 2 bases from V and 4 bases from J, with 17 bases between. From germline, CDR1 is SEHNR and CDR2 FQNEAQ (reference sequence). CDR3 length equals 16 residues. The CDR3 loop reads CASSLSRGGRRETQYF. The CDR3 DNA sequence: TGTGCCAGCAGCTTATCGCGGGGAGGCCGGCGAGAGACCCAGTACTTC.

This chain uses TRBV6-1 with TRBJ1-5; TRBD1 might be the D (5 bases). V gave up 6 bases and J gave up 10 bases, with 19 bases separating them. Germline V lookup: CDR1 MNHNS, CDR2 SASEGT. The CDR3 sequence is 14 residues long. The chain's CDR3 is CASSGGTENRPQHF. In nucleotides, the CDR3 is TGTGCCAGCAGCGGGGGGACGGAGAATCGACCCCAGCATTTT.

The chain carries TRBV6-1 and TRBJ1-1; possible D gene TRBD1, 5 bases. Germline loops: CDR1 MNHNS, CDR2 SASEGT. CDR3 size: 14 residues. The V gene lost 8 bases and the J gene lost 8 bases, with 21 bases spanning the gap. The CDR3 nucleotides are TGTGCCAGCCGGACCGATCTCTCTAGGGGAGAAGCTTTCTTT. Protein: CASRTDLSRGEAFF.

As concerns this clonotype: This could be a read error, since a much larger clone is one nucleotide away. The chain is built from TRBV2 and TRBJ1-1, with 7 bases lining up with TRBD1. CDR1 is SNHLY, CDR2 FYNNEI, per germline. This CDR3 has 12 residues. CDR3 DNA: TGTGCCACCAGGGGGGGAGGCACTGAAGCTTCCTTT. Translating gives CATRGGGTEASF.

The chain recombines TRBV11-1 with TRBJ2-2; no firm D call. This CDR3 has 14 amino acids. The V and J ends lost 2 bases and 2 bases respectively, with 6 bases between them. From germline, CDR1 is SGHAT and CDR2 FQDESV (reference sequence). As DNA, the CDR3 is TGTGCCAGCAGCTTATTAACTAACACCGGGGAGCTGTTTTTT. Translation: CASSLLTNTGELFF.

The genes are TRBV7-9 and TRBJ2-1; TRBD1 agrees at 10 bases. Germline V gene data show CDR1 as SEHNR and CDR2 as FQNEAQ (reference sequence). The CDR3 runs to 14 residues. After removal of 1 base from V and 6 bases from J, the junction contained 0 bases not matched to a gene. Here the CDR3 reads CASSLGDRGNEQFF. CDR3 DNA sequence: TGTGCCAGCAGCTTAGGGGACAGGGGCAATGAGCAGTTCTTC.

In DNA, the CDR3 is TGCGCCAGCAGCTTGGGACACAATTTGGGAGCTTTCTTT. Translation gives CASSLGHNLGAFF. This chain joins TRBV5-1 and TRBJ1-1; no clear D gene. Germline assignment: CDR1 SGHRS and CDR2 YFSETQ. The CDR3 consists of 13 residues. With 0 bases removed from V and 10 bases from J, the gap between germline ends came to 13 bases.

This chain joins TRBV2 and TRBJ2-2; 10 positions match TRBD2. The V gene's germline CDR1 is SNHLY and CDR2 FYNNEI. This CDR3 has 17 residues. J lost 7 bases, V lost 2 bases, and 10 bases had no gene match. In nucleotides, the CDR3 is TGTGCCAGCAGTGAACGGGCTAGCGGGAGTTTTAGCGGGGAGCTGTTTTTT. Protein: CASSERASGSFSGELFF.

This chain connects TRBV5-5 to TRBJ2-7, with 7 bases that match TRBD1. J was trimmed by 3 bases and V by 1 base; bases with no gene match: 4. The CDR3 is made up of 14 amino acids. Germline V gene data show CDR1 as SGHKS and CDR2 as YYEKEE (reference sequence). In DNA, the CDR3 is TGTGCCAGCAGCTTGCGACCAGGGGGCTACGAGCAGTACTTC. This codes for CASSLRPGGYEQYF.

This chain connects TRBV5-5 to TRBJ1-5; the match to TRBD1 covers 7 bases. V lost 0 bases to trimming and J lost 2 bases; unmatched junction nucleotides: 5. CDR3 length: 16 amino acids. Germline V gives CDR1 SGHKS, CDR2 YYEKEE (reference sequence). This CDR3 reads CASSLVVTGRNQPQHF. The CDR3 DNA reads TGTGCCAGCAGCTTGGTGGTGACAGGGCGCAATCAGCCCCAGCATTTT. Full variable domain (rest looked up from reference TRBV5-5 and TRBJ1-5): DAGVTQSPTHLIKTRGQQVTLRCSPISGHKSVSWYQQVLGQGPQFIFQYYEKEERGRGNFPDRFSARQFPNYSSELNVNALLLGDSALYLCASSLVVTGRNQPQHFGDGTRLSIL.

V is TRBV29-1 and J is TRBJ1-5; 7 bases are shared with TRBD1. Unmatched junction bases numbered 5, after V lost 6 bases and J lost 3 bases. The CDR3 covers 13 residues. Germline V lookup: CDR1 SQVTM, CDR2 ANQGSEA. This chain's CDR3 is CSVGDRYNQPQHF. CDR3 coding DNA: TGCAGCGTGGGGGACAGATACAATCAGCCCCAGCATTTT.

This clonotype was detected only a few times. This chain's CDR3 is CAISEFNRPSGNTIYF. The CDR3 DNA follows: TGTGCCATCAGTGAGTTCAACAGACCATCTGGAAACACCATATATTTT. The rearrangement joins TRBV10-3 to TRBJ1-3; D unresolved. This CDR3 has 16 residues. Deletions cut 1 base from V and 1 base from J, with 11 bases between. Germline V gene sequence: CDR1 ENHRY, CDR2 SYGVKD.

This clonotype was observed a handful of times. J is TRBJ1-2 and V is TRBV6-5; no firm D call. V was clipped by 2 bases and J by 2 bases, with 27 bases between them. This CDR3 contains 20 residues. CDR1 and CDR2 from the germline V gene are MNHEY and SVGAGI. CDR3 nucleotides: TGTGCCAGCAGTTACCGAACCGCCAGGACGGCAAGAGAAAAAAACTATGGCTACACCTTC. Residues: CASSYRTARTAREKNYGYTF.

This clonotype has a count of ten or more. The chain is built from TRBV28 and TRBJ1-2; D possibly corresponds to TRBD1 (5 bases). Deletions cut 5 bases from V and 2 bases from J, with 21 bases between. The germline CDR1 and CDR2 sequences are MDHEN and SYDVKM. The CDR3 runs to 17 residues. CDR3 in amino acids: CASSPPWSGRVNYGYTF. The CDR3 DNA reads as TGTGCCAGCAGTCCCCCCTGGTCCGGCAGGGTGAACTATGGCTACACCTTC.

This clonotype came up many times. This chain links TRBV12-5 with TRBJ2-7, with D perhaps TRBD1 (6 bases). Germline-derived CDR1 and CDR2 are LGHNT and FRNRAP. The CDR3 totals 14 residues. The germline V and J ends were trimmed by 5 bases and 0 bases, with 11 bases remaining between them. The CDR3 sequence: CASGPKGHSYEQYF. The CDR3 DNA sequence: TGTGCTAGTGGTCCAAAGGGACACTCCTACGAGCAGTACTTC.

The chain employs TRBV19 and TRBJ1-5; D gene ambiguous. CDR3 length: 14 amino acids. Trimming took 7 bases from V and 4 from J, leaving 14 bases between them. Germline assignment: CDR1 LNHDA and CDR2 SQIVND (reference sequence). The CDR3 is CASTPSGENQPQHF. Here the CDR3 DNA reads TGTGCCAGTACCCCTTCTGGGGAGAATCAGCCCCAGCATTTT.

This clonotype was found a few times. CDR3 sequence: CASSLGGAGQETQYF. CDR3 DNA sequence: TGTGCCAGTAGTCTGGGTGGAGCGGGACAAGAGACCCAGTACTTC. The chain employs TRBV19 and TRBJ2-5; TRBD2 agrees at 7 bases. Germline assignment: CDR1 LNHDA and CDR2 SQIVND (reference sequence). V shed 5 bases, J shed 2 bases, and the junction held 8 bases outside the gene matches. CDR3 length: 15 residues.

About this clonotype itself: One end of the junction is discordant with germline, which a read error may explain. The V call is TRBV27, the J call TRBJ2-2, with TRBD2 as a possible D gene (6 bases). The CDR3 is 15 amino acids. Germline CDR1 MNHEY, CDR2 SMNVEV (reference sequence). The CDR3 reads CASSLGDKNTGGLFF. Here the CDR3 DNA reads TGTGCCAGCAGTTTAGGTGACAAGAACACCGGGGGGCTGTTTTTT.